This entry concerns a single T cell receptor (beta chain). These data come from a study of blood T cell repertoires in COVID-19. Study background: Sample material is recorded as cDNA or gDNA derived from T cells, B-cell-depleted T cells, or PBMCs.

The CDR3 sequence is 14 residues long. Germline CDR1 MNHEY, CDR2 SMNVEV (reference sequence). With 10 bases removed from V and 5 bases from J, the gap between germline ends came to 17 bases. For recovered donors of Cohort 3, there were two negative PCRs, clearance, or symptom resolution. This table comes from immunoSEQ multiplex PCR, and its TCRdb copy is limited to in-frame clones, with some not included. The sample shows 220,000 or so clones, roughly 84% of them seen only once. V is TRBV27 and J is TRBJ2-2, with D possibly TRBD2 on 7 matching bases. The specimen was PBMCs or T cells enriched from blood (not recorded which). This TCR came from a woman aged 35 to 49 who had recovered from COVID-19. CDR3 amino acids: CATWVQGGTGELFF. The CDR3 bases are TGTGCCACCTGGGTACAGGGAGGGACCGGGGAGCTGTTTTTT.